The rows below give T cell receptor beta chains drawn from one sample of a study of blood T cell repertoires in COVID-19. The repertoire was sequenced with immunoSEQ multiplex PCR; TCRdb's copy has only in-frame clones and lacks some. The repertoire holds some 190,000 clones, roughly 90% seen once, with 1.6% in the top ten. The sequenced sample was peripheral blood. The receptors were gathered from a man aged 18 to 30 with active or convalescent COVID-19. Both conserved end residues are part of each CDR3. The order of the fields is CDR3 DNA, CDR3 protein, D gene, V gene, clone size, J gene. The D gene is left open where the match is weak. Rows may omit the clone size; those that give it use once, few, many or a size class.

CDR3 DNA: TGTGCCTGGAGCCCTAGAGCGGGAGTGGGGGAGACCCAGTACTTC
CDR3 protein: CAWSPRAGVGETQYF
D gene: TRBD2
V gene: TRBV30
clone size: .
J gene: TRBJ2-5

CDR3 DNA: TGTGCCAGCAGCATGGGGGGTGGCAATCAGCCCCAGCATTTT
CDR3 protein: CASSMGGGNQPQHF
D gene: .
V gene: TRBV27
clone size: .
J gene: TRBJ1-5

CDR3 DNA: TGTGCCAGCAGCGCAACTAGCGGGGGCCCAGAATACAATGAGCAGTTCTTC
CDR3 protein: CASSATSGGPEYNEQFF
D gene: TRBD2
V gene: TRBV7-9
clone size: .
J gene: TRBJ2-1

CDR3 DNA: TGTGCCATCAGCTGGGACAGCGAGCAGTACTTC
CDR3 protein: CAISWDSEQYF
D gene: TRBD1
V gene: TRBV10-3
clone size: .
J gene: TRBJ2-7

CDR3 DNA: TGTGCCAGCAGCGTACGGGAGGCCCCATACAATGAGCAGTTCTTC
CDR3 protein: CASSVREAPYNEQFF
D gene: TRBD2
V gene: TRBV7-2
clone size: few
J gene: TRBJ2-1

CDR3 DNA: TGTGCCAGCAGCTTACTTGGCCAGGTAGGGGACGAGCAGTACTTC
CDR3 protein: CASSLLGQVGDEQYF
D gene: .
V gene: TRBV7-2
clone size: .
J gene: TRBJ2-7

CDR3 DNA: TGCGCCAGCAGCCAGAGACTCACCCCGGATGAGCAGTACTTC
CDR3 protein: CASSQRLTPDEQYF
D gene: .
V gene: TRBV4-1
clone size: .
J gene: TRBJ2-7

CDR3 DNA: TGCGCCAGCAGCCAAGATCAGGGGGAGACCCAGTACTTC
CDR3 protein: CASSQDQGETQYF
D gene: .
V gene: TRBV4-3
clone size: .
J gene: TRBJ2-5

CDR3 DNA: TGCAGTGCTAGTGGTCACAACTACGAGCAGTACTTC
CDR3 protein: CSASGHNYEQYF
D gene: .
V gene: TRBV20-1
clone size: .
J gene: TRBJ2-7

CDR3 DNA: TGCGCCAGCAGCTTCCAGGGAGGCACTGAAGCTTTCTTT
CDR3 protein: CASSFQGGTEAFF
D gene: .
V gene: TRBV5-1
clone size: .
J gene: TRBJ1-1

CDR3 DNA: TGTGCCAGCTCGATCGAGGAGAGTTCACCCCTCCACTTT
CDR3 protein: CASSIEESSPLHF
D gene: .
V gene: TRBV18
clone size: .
J gene: TRBJ1-6

CDR3 DNA: TGTGCCAGCAGCTGGGTGAGCGGGAGGGCCCCCAATGAGCAGTTCTTC
CDR3 protein: CASSWVSGRAPNEQFF
D gene: TRBD2
V gene: TRBV7-2
clone size: .
J gene: TRBJ2-1

CDR3 DNA: TGTGCCAGCAGCCAAGCGAGTATTGGGGCCCGGGAGCTGTTTTTT
CDR3 protein: CASSQASIGARELFF
D gene: .
V gene: TRBV3-1/TRBV3-2
clone size: .
J gene: TRBJ2-2

CDR3 DNA: TGTGCCAGCAGTTCTTCCAGAAACCACTATGGCTACACCTTC
CDR3 protein: CASSSSRNHYGYTF
D gene: .
V gene: TRBV27
clone size: .
J gene: TRBJ1-2

CDR3 DNA: TGTGCCAGCAGCACCGGGACAGGTGAAGTCACTGAAGCTTTCTTT
CDR3 protein: CASSTGTGEVTEAFF
D gene: TRBD1
V gene: TRBV19
clone size: few
J gene: TRBJ1-1

CDR3 DNA: TGTGCCAGCAGTTACTCGGCCGGTAGCTCTGATGAGCAGTTCTTC
CDR3 protein: CASSYSAGSSDEQFF
D gene: .
V gene: TRBV6-5
clone size: .
J gene: TRBJ2-1